The source of this T cell receptor (beta chain) is a study of human T cells and chemical hapten exposure. Turning to the study itself: Mainly, slight library volume differences in the pool made TCR yields vary. Notes on the study in general: No change in TCRs above 1 in 1000 frequency was produced by DPC sensitization. Expanded TCRs showed more large CDR3 clusters than pre-sensitization or healthy control sets.

Time point of the sample: patch test 1, 2 weeks after DPC sensitization. Treatment given: therapeutic diphenylcyclopropenone sensitization with weekly scalp DPC. In the study's own analysis: Sample-level TCR yields exhibited a median of about 96,000, with a range of 23,224 to 690,600. TCRdb processed the RACE reads anew with MiXCR; each CDR3 protein has one entry. Clone size and V and J calls follow TCRdb, not the original study. This table holds about 49,000 distinct CDR3 sequences, 9.3% found once. Regarding this clonotype: Its antigen remains unidentified.

The source of this sequence is a woman aged 50 to 60 with alopecia areata. Some clones in this sample may be carry-over from other donors' samples. This material consisted of whole blood, taken in connection with sensitization to the hapten diphenylcyclopropenone (DPC).

CDR3 region: CASSDGTGGNEQFF. CDR3 nucleotides: TGTGCCAGCAGTGACGGGACAGGGGGCAATGAGCAGTTCTTC. This chain uses TRBV6-4 with TRBJ2-1; 11 bases match TRBD1. CDR3 length: 14 residues. Germline V lookup: CDR1 MRHNA, CDR2 SNTAGT. V lost 2 bases and J lost 6; bases outside the gene matches: 0.